Listed below are T cell receptor beta chains from one sample, sequenced in a study of T-cell reconstitution after alpha-beta-depleted transplantation in children. TCRdb used MiXCR to reprocess the PCR reads, holding one entry per CDR3 protein. Seen here are about 980,000 distinct CDR3 sequences, roughly 29% observed once, and the top ten hold roughly 28%. Source: PBMCs, mostly from graft donor cells, taken 360 days after TCRalphabeta/CD19-depleted stem cell transplant. The receptor source for this set is a boy in the first two years of life who had a stem cell transplant for SCID, so the T cells may come from the graft donor. CDR3s include the opening cysteine and the closing phenylalanine or tryptophan. D genes are given only for firm matches. Not all rows give a size; the values are once, few, many and, for expanded clones, a class.

>.|TRBD1|TRBV29-1|TRBJ2-7
CSVIPRDRAPWEQYF
TGCAGCGTTATCCCCCGGGACAGGGCCCCCTGGGAGCAGTACTTC
>.|TRBD2|TRBV7-2|TRBJ2-5
CASSLAWLAGVETQYF
TGTGCCAGCAGCTTAGCGTGGCTAGCGGGGGTAGAGACCCAGTACTTC
>.|.|TRBV12-3/TRBV12-4|TRBJ1-4
CASSLDGMANEKLFF
TGTGCCAGCAGTTTAGACGGGATGGCTAATGAAAAACTGTTTTTT
>.|TRBD2|TRBV2|TRBJ2-1
CASSPGGLFNDEQFF
TGTGCCAGCAGTCCGGGGGGGCTATTTAACGATGAGCAGTTCTTC
>few|TRBD1|TRBV5-1|TRBJ1-1
CASTGYTGGLNTEAFF
TGCGCCAGCACAGGATACACAGGGGGCTTGAACACTGAAGCTTTCTTT
>.|.|TRBV19|TRBJ2-3
CASSSQGGDTQYF
TGTGCCAGTAGCTCCCAGGGGGGAGATACGCAGTATTTT
>.|TRBD1|TRBV11-1|TRBJ2-7
CASRGVGQAWNEQYF
TGTGCCAGCAGGGGAGTGGGACAGGCGTGGAACGAGCAGTACTTC
>.|TRBD2|TRBV7-9|TRBJ2-5
CASSPQGLAGETQYF
TGTGCCAGCAGCCCCCAGGGACTAGCGGGGGAGACCCAGTACTTC
>few|.|TRBV6-5|TRBJ1-3
CASSYSSSDLSGNTIYF
TGTGCCAGCAGTTACAGTTCATCGGATCTCTCTGGAAACACCATATATTTT
>.|TRBD1|TRBV7-9|TRBJ1-2
CASIRDRGVYGYTF
TGTGCCAGCATCAGGGACAGGGGAGTTTATGGCTACACCTTC
>few|.|TRBV4-1|TRBJ1-4
CASSQSFNIEKLFF
TGCGCCAGCAGCCAAAGTTTTAATATCGAAAAACTGTTTTTT
>.|.|TRBV20-1|TRBJ2-7
CSAMWAAHYEQYF
TGCAGTGCTATGTGGGCAGCCCACTACGAGCAGTACTTC
>few|TRBD1|TRBV9|TRBJ2-7
CASDPGQGSYEQYF
TGTGCCAGCGACCCGGGACAGGGTTCCTACGAGCAGTACTTC
>.|.|TRBV10-3|TRBJ2-7
CAISEWGRSSYEQYF
TGTGCCATCAGTGAGTGGGGCAGAAGCTCCTACGAGCAGTACTTC
>.|TRBD1|TRBV9|TRBJ2-3
CASSAVDRDRGTDTQYF
TGTGCCAGCAGCGCAGTCGATCGGGACAGGGGAACAGATACGCAGTATTTT
>few|TRBD2|TRBV7-3|TRBJ2-3
CASSSQPGLAGLGTDTQYF
TGTGCCAGCAGCTCCCAGCCGGGACTAGCGGGCTTAGGCACAGATACGCAGTATTTT
>.|.|TRBV20-1|TRBJ2-2
CSAQGYAGELFF
TGCAGTGCTCAAGGTTACGCCGGGGAGCTGTTTTTT
>few|TRBD1|TRBV5-1|TRBJ2-1
CASSVTGIHEQFF
TGCGCCAGCAGTGTGACAGGGATCCATGAGCAGTTCTTC
>.|.|TRBV10-3|TRBJ2-1
CAISESQIGNEQFF
TGTGCCATCAGTGAAAGCCAGATAGGAAATGAGCAGTTCTTC
>few|TRBD2|TRBV11-1|TRBJ2-7
CASSSSFTSGARKVGEQYF
TGTGCCAGCAGCTCCTCGTTCACTAGCGGGGCCCGAAAAGTAGGCGAGCAGTACTTC
>.|.|TRBV30|TRBJ2-5
CAWSGSGETQYF
TGTGCCTGGAGTGGGTCCGGAGAGACCCAGTACTTC
>few|.|TRBV5-1|TRBJ1-1
CASSLDGGPTEAFF
TGCGCCAGCAGCTTGGATGGGGGGCCCACTGAAGCTTTCTTT
>.|TRBD2|TRBV7-2|TRBJ2-7
CASSLQRGGYERYF
TGTGCCAGCAGCTTACAGCGGGGGGGCTACGAGCGGTACTTC
>few|TRBD1|TRBV5-1|TRBJ1-2
CASSGGQVYGYTF
TGCGCCAGCAGCGGTGGACAGGTCTATGGCTACACCTTC
>.|.|TRBV4-1|TRBJ2-1
CASSQDGPRTENNEQFF
TGCGCCAGCAGCCAAGATGGCCCAAGGACCGAAAACAATGAGCAGTTCTTC
>.|TRBD1|TRBV12-3/TRBV12-4|TRBJ1-1
CASSFTDRGRGNTEAFF
TGTGCCAGCAGTTTCACGGACAGGGGGAGAGGGAACACTGAAGCTTTCTTT
>.|TRBD2|TRBV20-1|TRBJ2-3
CSASLAADTQYF
TGCAGTGCTAGTCTAGCGGCAGATACGCAGTATTTT